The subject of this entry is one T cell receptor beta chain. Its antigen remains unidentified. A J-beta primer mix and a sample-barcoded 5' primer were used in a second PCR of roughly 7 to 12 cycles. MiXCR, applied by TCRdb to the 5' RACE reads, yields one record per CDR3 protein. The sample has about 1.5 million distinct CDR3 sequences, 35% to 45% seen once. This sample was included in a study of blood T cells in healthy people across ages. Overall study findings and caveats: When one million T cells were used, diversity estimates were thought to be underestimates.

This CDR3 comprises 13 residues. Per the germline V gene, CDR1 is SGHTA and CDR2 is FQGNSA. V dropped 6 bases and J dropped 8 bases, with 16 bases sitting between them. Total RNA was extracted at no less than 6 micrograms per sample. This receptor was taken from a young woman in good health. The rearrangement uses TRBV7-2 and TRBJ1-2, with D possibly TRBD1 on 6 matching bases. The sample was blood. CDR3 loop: CASSQSRGGGYTF. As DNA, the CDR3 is TGTGCCAGCAGTCAATCCAGGGGAGGGGGCTACACCTTC.